Sequencing of this T cell receptor (beta chain) was carried out in a study of T-cell reconstitution after alpha-beta-depleted transplantation in children. Study-wide results and caveats: T cells produced anew were the main source of T-cell counts and diversity one year after transplant. Elevated TCRbeta diversity at day 60 was traced, in some patients, to surviving recipient T cells and thymic progenitors. At around two months after transplant, the alpha-beta T cells were reportedly derived from several hundred expanded clones that came from non-depleted graft cells.

In this sample, this clonotype turned up many times. Antigen: not known. TCRbeta library preparation incorporated unique molecular identifiers. TCRdb re-derived calls from the PCR reads in MiXCR, one entry per CDR3 protein. This table holds under 300,000 distinct CDR3 sequences, around 10% found once. The CDR3 sequence is 16 residues long. The V end was cut by 6 bases, the J end by 2 bases, with 17 bases between. The chain has TRBV12-3 or TRBV12-4 and TRBJ2-4, with D hard to call. The specimen was peripheral blood, collected 180 days after TCRalphabeta/CD19-depleted stem cell transplant. This receptor was taken from a male patient between 2 and 10 years old who had a stem cell transplant for chronic granulomatous disease, so the T cells may come from the graft donor. The CDR3 protein is CASSRYSLNTKNIQYF. In nucleotides, the CDR3 is TGTGCCAGCAGCCGTTACTCATTAAATACCAAAAACATTCAGTACTTC.